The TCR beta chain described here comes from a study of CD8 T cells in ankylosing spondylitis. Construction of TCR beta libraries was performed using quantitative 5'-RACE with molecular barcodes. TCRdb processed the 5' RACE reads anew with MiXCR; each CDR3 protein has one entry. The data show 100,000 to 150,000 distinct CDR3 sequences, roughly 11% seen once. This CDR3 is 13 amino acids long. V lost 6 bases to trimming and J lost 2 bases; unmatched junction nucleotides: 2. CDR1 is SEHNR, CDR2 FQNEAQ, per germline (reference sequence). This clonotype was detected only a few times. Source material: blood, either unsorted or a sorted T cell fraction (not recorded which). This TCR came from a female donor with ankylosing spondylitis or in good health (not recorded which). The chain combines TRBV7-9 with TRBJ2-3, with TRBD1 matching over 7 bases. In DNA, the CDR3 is TGTGCCAGCAGGAAGGGGGCCACAGATACGCAGTATTTT. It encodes CASRKGATDTQYF.